This T cell receptor beta chain comes out of a study of vaccination and CD4 T cells after COVID-19. Overall study context: Typically, post-vaccine samples were obtained a median around 72 days after dose two, within a range of 14 to 241. The cells in question were stimulated using overlapping spike peptides derived from SARS-CoV-2, HCoV-NL63, HCoV-OC43 and HCoV-229E.

Regarding the study as a whole: Convalescent patients had 304 of 307 vaccine-specific clones showing spike mono-reactivity.

As for this clonotype: Its antigen is currently unknown.

Once obtained from cultured CD4+ T cells, the DNA was sequenced using the Oncomine TCR Beta short-read assay. TCRdb reprocessed the PCR reads with MiXCR, giving one entry per CDR3 protein. The sample includes 8,000 to 10,000 distinct CDR3 sequences, 48% of them seen just once. V lost 3 bases and J lost 0; bases outside the gene matches: 8. CDR1 and CDR2 from the germline V gene are LGHNA and YNFKEQ. CDR3 length equals 19 residues. As to treatment: roughly 10-day PBMC culture with coronavirus spike peptide pools or control peptides (ViraFEST assay). TCR sequencing followed the expansion of antigen-specific T cells with peptide pools in ViraFEST.

This rearrangement joins TRBV4-2 to TRBJ2-6, with 10 bases fitting TRBD1. Material: CD4+ T cells from blood, cultured in vitro. This clonotype originated in a human donor who had recovered from COVID-19. The CDR3 is CASSQEDRGVLSGANVLTF. DNA of the CDR3: TGTGCCAGCAGCCAGGAGGACAGGGGGGTCCTCTCTGGGGCCAACGTCCTGACTTTC.